The 14 T cell receptor beta chains reported below all come from one sample, sequenced in a study of cytomegalovirus exposure and HLA in healthy donors. A multiplex PCR was run with 60 Vbeta primers and 13 Jbeta primers. The assay was immunoSEQ multiplex PCR, and TCRdb's table has in-frame clones only and misses some. The data show tens of thousands of clones, around 81% seen once. Source material: PBMCs. Receptor source: a middle-aged woman in good health and CMV-seronegative.

The V call is TRBV5-1, the J call TRBJ1-1, with 7 bases identical to TRBD1. Germline CDR1 reads SGHRS; CDR2 reads YFSETQ. The length of the CDR3 is 14 residues. Trimming took 5 bases from V and 1 from J; bases not matched to a gene: 5. CDR3: CASRRDSENTEAFF. The CDR3 DNA sequence: TGCGCCAGCAGAAGGGACAGCGAGAACACTGAAGCTTTCTTT.

The sample holds a few counts of this clone. The J gene is TRBJ2-1, the V gene TRBV5-6, with D uncertain. Germline lookup yields CDR1 SGHDT and CDR2 YYEEEE. The CDR3 is 11 residues long. V lost 0 bases to trimming and J lost 14 bases, with 9 bases between them. The CDR3: CASSLGYAKFF. CDR3 in DNA: TGTGCCAGCAGCTTGGGTTATGCTAAGTTCTTC.

The gene calls are TRBV19 and TRBJ1-6; 7 nucleotides agree with TRBD1. Germline loops: CDR1 LNHDA, CDR2 SQIVND (reference sequence). J was trimmed by 10 bases and V by 8 bases; bases with no gene match: 11. The CDR3 spans 14 residues. The DNA of the CDR3 is TGTGCCAGTCTAGCGAGAGGGGGCGACTCACCCCTCCACTTT. This translates into CASLARGGDSPLHF.

The chain links TRBV7-8 to TRBJ1-1, with D maybe TRBD1 (6 bases). The germline V gene encodes CDR1 SGHVS and CDR2 FQNEAQ. Deletions cut 2 bases from V and 0 bases from J, with 10 bases between. The CDR3 loop spans 15 amino acids. CDR3 amino acids: CASSLTGLMNTEAFF. DNA of the CDR3: TGTGCCAGCAGCTTAACAGGGCTCATGAACACTGAAGCTTTCTTT.

This CDR3 is CASSQRSSYNEQFF. The DNA for the CDR3 is TGTGCCAGCAGTCAGCGAAGCTCCTACAATGAGCAGTTCTTC. The chain has TRBV25-1 and TRBJ2-1, with D hard to call. The CDR3 runs 14 residues. V dropped 5 bases and J dropped 0 bases, with 8 bases sitting between them. Germline CDR1 and CDR2: MGHDK and SYGVNS. The full variable domain, rest sourced from reference TRBV25-1 and TRBJ2-1, is EADIYQTPRYLVIGTGKKITLECSQTMGHDKMYWYQQDPGMELHLIHYSYGVNSTEKGDLSSESTVSRIRTEHFPLTLESARPSHTSQYLCASSQRSSYNEQFFGPGTRLTVL.

The chain couples TRBV11-2 to TRBJ1-1; weak D call: TRBD1 (5 bases). V was shortened by 1 base and J by 5 bases, with 11 bases between the two germline ends. Germline CDR1 SGHAT, CDR2 FQNNGV. This CDR3 region has 14 residues. CDR3 loop: CASSLGGVGTEAFF. The DNA of the CDR3 is TGTGCCAGCAGCTTAGGGGGGGTTGGAACTGAAGCTTTCTTT.

This rearrangement joins TRBV28 to TRBJ1-5, with a tentative D call TRBD1 (5 bases). V shed 3 bases and J shed 6 bases, with 15 bases lying between them. CDR3 length: 15 amino acids. Germline V gene sequence: CDR1 MDHEN, CDR2 SYDVKM. Here the CDR3 reads CASSFLNRGIQPQHF. CDR3 coding DNA: TGTGCCAGCAGTTTTCTCAATAGGGGAATTCAGCCCCAGCATTTT.

V gene TRBV7-8 combines with J gene TRBJ2-7, with a weak D call TRBD1 (5 bases). Trimming removed 1 base from V and 1 base from J, with 8 bases in between. CDR3 length: 14 amino acids. Per germline, CDR1 SGHVS and CDR2 FQNEAQ. The CDR3 here is CASSLVKGSYEQYF. The CDR3 region has the DNA TGTGCCAGCAGCTTAGTAAAGGGGTCCTACGAGCAGTACTTC.

V usage is TRBV5-1 and J usage is TRBJ2-2; no definite D call. The CDR3 runs to 12 residues. Germline V gene lookup returns CDR1 SGHRS and CDR2 YFSETQ. The germline V and J ends were trimmed by 5 bases and 4 bases, with 6 bases remaining between them. CDR3 sequence (DNA): TGCGCCAGCAGGTTCAGCACCGGGGAGCTGTTTTTT. Translating it yields CASRFSTGELFF.

The chain combines TRBV9 with TRBJ2-5; TRBD1 might be the D (6 bases). V was pared by 2 bases and J by 5 bases, with 13 bases between. The CDR3 consists of 14 residues. From germline, CDR1 is SGDLS and CDR2 YYNGEE. The CDR3 spells CASSVGNGQETQYF. The CDR3 nucleotides read TGTGCCAGCAGCGTTGGTAACGGACAGGAGACCCAGTACTTC.

The rearrangement uses TRBV4-2 and TRBJ1-2; weak D call: TRBD1 (6 bases). Germline CDR1 LGHNA, CDR2 YNFKEQ. V gave up 0 bases and J gave up 2 bases, with 19 bases separating them. CDR3 length: 18 amino acids. Written as DNA, the CDR3 is TGTGCCAGCAGCCAAGATTTCGAGCAGGGGCATCGGAACTATGGCTACACCTTC. It yields the protein CASSQDFEQGHRNYGYTF.

This sequence joins TRBV7-2 and TRBJ2-7; 11 positions match TRBD1. V was pared by 0 bases and J by 4 bases, with 11 bases of the junction left unmatched. Germline CDR1 SGHTA, CDR2 FQGNSA. The CDR3 has 18 residues. The CDR3 coding sequence is TGTGCCAGCAGCTTAGCCGGGACAGGGGGAAAGGTGTTGTACGAGCAGTACTTC. Amino acid sequence: CASSLAGTGGKVLYEQYF.

The CDR3 is CASSLGGLAGGTGELFF. DNA for the CDR3: TGTGCCAGCAGCTTAGGGGGACTAGCGGGGGGAACCGGGGAGCTGTTTTTT. The J gene is TRBJ2-2, the V gene TRBV7-2; TRBD2 aligns across 15 bases. The V gene's germline CDR1 is SGHTA and CDR2 FQGNSA. The CDR3 spans 17 residues. The V and J ends lost 1 base and 5 bases, in that order; junction bases with no gene match: 2. Drawing the rest from reference TRBV7-2 and TRBJ2-2, the complete variable domain is GAGVSQSPSNKVTEKGKDVELRCDPISGHTALYWYRQSLGQGLEFLIYFQGNSAPDKSGLPSDRFSAERTGGSVSTLTIQRTQQEDSAVYLCASSLGGLAGGTGELFFGEGSRLTVL.

The chain carries TRBV27 and TRBJ1-3; perhaps TRBD1 as D (6 bases). Germline CDR1 and CDR2: MNHEY and SMNVEV (reference sequence). The CDR3 spans 17 residues. Trimming shortened V by 8 bases and J by 0 bases, and 20 bases separated the two germline ends. DNA for the CDR3: TGTGCCAGCCCCGGAGGTACAGGGACCCTCTCTGGAAACACCATATATTTT. It specifies CASPGGTGTLSGNTIYF.